A single sample gave rise to the 15 T cell receptor beta chains below, sequenced in a study of beta chain features in type 1 diabetes. Whole-study findings and limits: For Type 1 diabetes patients, all four CD4+ subsets carried TCRB CDR3s that were moderately but significantly shorter.

These TCRs' antigens remain unknown. Reverse transcribing all isolated RNA meant expressed TCRB transcripts were sequenced. The repertoire was sequenced with immunoSEQ multiplex PCR; TCRdb's copy has only in-frame clones and lacks some. This sample carries 150,000 to 200,000 clones, approximately 8.1% of them seen once, and the ten largest clones take under 0.55%. The sequenced sample was central memory CD4+ T cells from blood. The receptors come from a man between 18 and 35 years old with type 1 diabetes.

The gene calls are TRBV19 and TRBJ2-1; 8 nucleotides match TRBD2. CDR3 length: 14 amino acids. In germline, CDR1 is LNHDA, CDR2 SQIVND (reference sequence). The V and J ends lost 5 bases and 5 bases, in that order; junction bases with no gene match: 5. The CDR3 loop is CASSPSGLHNEQFF. In nucleotides, the CDR3 is TGTGCCAGTAGTCCTAGCGGGCTTCACAATGAGCAGTTCTTC.

This chain connects TRBV11-3 to TRBJ2-5; TRBD1 agrees at 10 bases. The length of the CDR3 is 14 residues. Germline assignment: CDR1 SGHNT and CDR2 YENEEA. With 5 bases clipped from V and 5 bases from J, the junction kept 5 bases outside the gene matches. The CDR3 sequence is CASSQGQGVETQYF. CDR3 in DNA: TGTGCCAGCAGCCAAGGACAGGGGGTCGAGACCCAGTACTTC.

The genes are TRBV6-6 and TRBJ1-3, with 7 bases that match TRBD1. Germline V lookup: CDR1 MNHNY, CDR2 SVGAGI (reference sequence). The V gene end was trimmed by 2 bases and the J gene end by 6 bases; junction bases not matched to a gene: 7. CDR3 length: 15 amino acids. This CDR3 is CASSYTTGSENTIYF. The CDR3 DNA sequence: TGTGCCAGCAGTTACACGACAGGGAGTGAAAACACCATATATTTT.

Concerning this clone: Other nucleotide sequences from this sample produce the same CDR3. The chain has TRBV5-1 and TRBJ1-1; 10 positions match TRBD1. Germline trimming cut 0 bases from V and 4 bases from J; bases unmatched to any gene: 3. The CDR3 is made up of 15 amino acids. Germline V gene data show CDR1 as SGHRS and CDR2 as YFSETQ. CDR3 DNA: TGCGCCAGCAGCTTGGAGGGGACAGGGGCCACTGAAGCTTTCTTT. Protein product: CASSLEGTGATEAFF.

This clone turned up a few times. This chain uses TRBV7-2 with TRBJ1-5, with D possibly matching TRBD1 (5 bases). V lost 4 bases and J lost 10, with 14 bases in between. The V gene's germline CDR1 is SGHTA and CDR2 FQGNSA. The CDR3 consists of 13 residues. The CDR3 loop reads CASSSQGGGPQHF. The CDR3, as DNA: TGTGCCAGCAGCTCCCAAGGCGGGGGACCCCAGCATTTT.

This clone has only a few counts. The rearrangement joins TRBV6-5 to TRBJ2-7; possible D gene TRBD2, 6 bases. In germline, CDR1 is MNHEY, CDR2 SVGAGI. The V end lost 5 bases, the J end lost 7 bases, and 18 bases lay between the germline ends. This CDR3 comprises 14 residues. This chain's CDR3 is CASSTGTPRGEQYF. The CDR3 DNA reads as TGTGCCAGCAGTACCGGGACTCCTCGGGGGGAGCAGTACTTC.

In this sample, this clone turned up a few times. The V and J genes are TRBV5-1 and TRBJ2-1, with 7 bases aligning to TRBD2. CDR1 is SGHRS, CDR2 YFSETQ, per germline. The CDR3 loop spans 16 amino acids. Trimming took 0 bases from V and 0 from J; bases not matched to a gene: 3. The CDR3 DNA is TGCGCCAGCAGCTTGGTAGGGGACTACTCCTACAATGAGCAGTTCTTC. Residues: CASSLVGDYSYNEQFF.

This clone has a count of ten or more. J is TRBJ2-2 and V is TRBV11-3; 9 bases agree with TRBD2. The CDR3 totals 17 residues. The V gene end was trimmed by 3 bases and the J gene end by 8 bases; junction bases not matched to a gene: 13. The germline V gene has CDR1 SGHNT and CDR2 YENEEA. CDR3 bases: TGTGCCAGCAGCTTGGCTACCGGGACTAGCAATTTGGGGGAGCTGTTTTTT. Its translation: CASSLATGTSNLGELFF. Together with reference TRBV11-3 and TRBJ2-2, the CDR3 gives the full variable domain: EAGVVQSPRYKIIEKKQPVAFWCNPISGHNTLYWYLQNLGQGPELLIRYENEEAVDDSQLPKDRFSAERLKGVDSTLKIQPAELGDSAVYLCASSLATGTSNLGELFFGEGSRLTVL.

The V gene is TRBV7-9, the J gene TRBJ2-5, with a weak D call TRBD1 (6 bases). The germline V gene has CDR1 SEHNR and CDR2 FQNEAQ (reference sequence). The CDR3 has 12 amino acids. V was cut by 5 bases and J by 13 bases, with 17 bases left in between. In nucleotides, the CDR3 is TGTGCCAGCAGCAAAGAAAACGGGACACCGTACTTC. Its protein is CASSKENGTPYF.

The V call is TRBV18, the J call TRBJ2-2; the D is unclear. Trimming left V 0 bases short and J 6 bases short, with 5 bases between. CDR3 length: 13 residues. Germline V gives CDR1 KGHSH, CDR2 LQKENI. The CDR3 region is CASSPPSAGELFF. For the CDR3, the DNA is TGTGCCAGCTCACCACCAAGCGCCGGGGAGCTGTTTTTT.

The table lists this clone with a few counts. One junction end does not reproduce the germline sequence, and a read error may be involved. V usage is TRBV27 and J usage is TRBJ2-2, with a possible D match to TRBD1 (6 bases). The CDR3 runs to 16 residues. The germline CDR1 and CDR2 sequences are MNHEY and SMNVEV (reference sequence). CDR3 DNA: TGTGCCAGCAGTATATCGAACAGGGTTGACACCGGGGAGCTGTTTTTT. This encodes CASSISNRVDTGELFF.

This clone has more than one count but fewer than ten. The chain combines TRBV6-1 with TRBJ2-3; 8 bases line up with TRBD1. With 6 bases clipped from V and 5 bases from J, the junction kept 4 bases outside the gene matches. Per the germline V gene, CDR1 is MNHNS and CDR2 is SASEGT. The CDR3 has 13 amino acids. DNA for the CDR3: TGTGCCAGCAGCGGACAGGGAGGAGATACGCAGTATTTT. This translates into CASSGQGGDTQYF.

The chain uses TRBV7-2 and TRBJ1-4; TRBD1 is a possible D gene (6 bases). The germline gives CDR1 SGHTA, CDR2 FQGNSA. This CDR3 spans 15 amino acids. V was clipped by 2 bases and J by 3 bases, with 10 bases between them. The CDR3 protein is CASSLPGHSNEKLFF. The DNA for the CDR3 is TGTGCCAGCAGCTTACCGGGACATTCTAATGAAAAACTGTTTTTT.

This clone was counted a few times. V usage is TRBV28 and J usage is TRBJ1-1; 9 bases are a match to TRBD1. CDR1 is MDHEN, CDR2 SYDVKM, per germline. The CDR3 is 14 amino acids. With V trimmed by 5 bases and J by 3 bases, 4 bases remained unmatched. The DNA of the CDR3 is TGTGCCAGCAGTGCCGGGACAGGGCACACTGAAGCTTTCTTT. Encoded protein: CASSAGTGHTEAFF.

V usage is TRBV27 and J usage is TRBJ2-4; tentatively, D is TRBD2 (5 bases). With 3 bases removed from V and 8 bases from J, the gap between germline ends came to 11 bases. Germline-derived CDR1 and CDR2 are MNHEY and SMNVEV (reference sequence). The CDR3 loop spans 13 amino acids. For the CDR3, the DNA is TGTGCCAGCAGTTTGAGGGTAACAGACATTCAGTACTTC. This sequence encodes CASSLRVTDIQYF.